This entry features one TCR beta chain sequence. The target antigen is unknown. Trimming shortened V by 2 bases and J by 7 bases, and 12 bases separated the two germline ends. Looked up from germline, CDR1 is MDHEN and CDR2 is SYDVKM. This CDR3 has 13 amino acids. The data were obtained in a study of T cells after yellow fever vaccination. Study-level background: The fractions with low cell numbers were processed using SMART-Seq v4 Ultra Low Input. General study findings and limits: Weaker overall, the secondary response nonetheless peaked faster (day 5 versus 15). Only a minor proportion of clonotypes was detected across both CD4 and CD8 compartments. The study re-detected most primary-vaccination clones after the booster (96% CD4, almost 90% CD8).

TCRdb ran MiXCR on the 5' RACE reads and lists one entry per CDR3 protein. The sample records 250,000 to 300,000 distinct CDR3 sequences, 5.2% being singletons. The sequence came from a man aged 18-30 years who received the YFV17D yellow fever vaccine. Specimen: CD4+ T cells sorted from PBMCs, collected on the day of the yellow fever booster vaccination. The chain joins TRBV28 to TRBJ2-7; D unclear. The CDR3: CASSLRRLGEQYV. CDR3 coding DNA: TGTGCCAGCAGTTTACGGCGCTTGGGGGAGCAGTACGTC.